The 22 T cell receptor beta chains in this list originate from one sample, sequenced in a study of T cell responses to AZD1222 COVID-19 vaccine. The method was immunoSEQ multiplex PCR; TCRdb's version includes in-frame clones alone and lacks a portion of them. The table records some 90,000 clones, roughly 88% of them present only once. The sequenced sample was peripheral blood, obtained on day 0 of AZD1222 vaccination. The receptors originated from an adult in good health.

The chain recombines TRBV5-1 with TRBJ1-5, with D perhaps matching TRBD1 (5 bases). The CDR3 is 15 residues long. CDR1 SGHRS and CDR2 YFSETQ come from the germline V gene. V lost 1 base, J lost 0 bases, and 8 bases lay in between. CDR3: CASSLWGDSNQPQHF. The CDR3 DNA is TGCGCCAGCAGCTTGTGGGGGGATAGCAATCAGCCCCAGCATTTT.

The gene calls are TRBV27 and TRBJ1-1; 7 bases align to TRBD1. Germline V gives CDR1 MNHEY, CDR2 SMNVEV (reference sequence). V lost 8 bases and J lost 3; bases outside the gene matches: 12. The CDR3 consists of 15 residues. The CDR3 protein is CASCMRGRGYTEAFF. For the CDR3, the DNA is TGTGCCAGCTGCATGAGGGGCAGGGGGTACACTGAAGCTTTCTTT.

This clone appeared a single time. This chain uses TRBV19 with TRBJ1-5; D gene uncertain. CDR1 LNHDA and CDR2 SQIVND come from the germline V gene (reference sequence). The CDR3 runs 15 residues. The V gene lost 5 bases and the J gene lost 2 bases, with 13 bases spanning the gap. The DNA for the CDR3 is TGTGCCAGTAGTTCCCTTCCTGGGGGCAATCAGCCCCAGCATTTT. It translates to CASSSLPGGNQPQHF.

The sample holds one count of this clone. The chain couples TRBV19 to TRBJ2-1; D could derive from TRBD1 or TRBD2 (5 bases each). CDR1 and CDR2 from the germline V gene are LNHDA and SQIVND (reference sequence). Trimming left V 7 bases short and J 1 base short, with 8 bases between. The CDR3 loop spans 13 amino acids. CDR3 region: CASTEGSYNEQFF. The CDR3 bases are TGTGCCAGTACTGAGGGGTCCTACAATGAGCAGTTCTTC.

The chain links TRBV6-1 to TRBJ1-2, with D hard to call. Per germline, CDR1 MNHNS and CDR2 SASEGT. With 0 bases removed from V and 3 bases from J, the gap between germline ends came to 8 bases. The CDR3 covers 14 residues. This CDR3 is CASSEAAVDYGYTF. In DNA form, the CDR3 reads TGTGCCAGCAGTGAAGCGGCAGTCGACTATGGCTACACCTTC.

The rearrangement links TRBV7-2 to TRBJ1-2; no clear D. The germline V gene encodes CDR1 SGHTA and CDR2 FQGNSA. The ends were cut back, 6 bases at V and 6 bases at J, with 14 bases in the middle. This CDR3 is 13 amino acids long. The CDR3 nucleotides are TGTGCCAGCAGGCTGAGTGCTGTGGATGGCTACACCTTC. Its translation: CASRLSAVDGYTF.

V and J are TRBV30 and TRBJ2-7, with 10 bases aligning to TRBD2. The CDR3 totals 15 residues. Germline lookup yields CDR1 GTSNPN and CDR2 SVGIG (reference sequence). With 0 bases clipped from V and 2 bases from J, the junction kept 4 bases outside the gene matches. CDR3 protein: CAWSVSGGFPYEQYF. CDR3 in DNA: TGTGCCTGGAGTGTTAGCGGGGGGTTTCCCTACGAGCAGTACTTC.

The chain uses TRBV5-1 and TRBJ2-7, with D perhaps matching TRBD2 (6 bases). In germline, CDR1 is SGHRS, CDR2 YFSETQ. This CDR3 has 15 residues. Trimming left V 4 bases short and J 3 bases short, with 17 bases between. The CDR3: CASSAGASGLYEQYF. CDR3 DNA sequence: TGCGCCAGCAGCGCGGGCGCATCGGGACTCTACGAGCAGTACTTC. Variable domain in full (rest from reference TRBV5-1 and TRBJ2-7): KAGVTQTPRYLIKTRGQQVTLSCSPISGHRSVSWYQQTPGQGLQFLFEYFSETQRNKGNFPGRFSGRQFSNSRSEMNVSTLELGDSALYLCASSAGASGLYEQYFGPGTRLTVT.

The chain is built from TRBV5-6 and TRBJ1-6, with TRBD1 matching over 9 bases. V gave up 3 bases and J gave up 9 bases; unmatched junction bases: 10. Per germline, CDR1 SGHDT and CDR2 YYEEEE. This CDR3 is built from 16 residues. CDR3 coding DNA: TGTGCCAGCAGCTGGAACCCGGGACAGGGATTTTCACCCCTCCACTTT. Translating gives CASSWNPGQGFSPLHF.

This sequence joins TRBV12-3 or TRBV12-4 and TRBJ1-1; D gene unclear. V was shortened by 10 bases and J by 0 bases, with 12 bases between the two germline ends. This CDR3 region has 13 residues. Here the CDR3 DNA reads TGTGCCAACTCACAGAGAATGAACACTGAAGCTTTCTTT. It encodes CANSQRMNTEAFF.

V usage is TRBV29-1 and J usage is TRBJ1-4; D is unresolved. The CDR3 has 13 residues. Germline V CDR1 and CDR2: SQVTM, ANQGSEA. The germline V and J ends were trimmed by 4 bases and 7 bases, with 13 bases remaining between them. The CDR3 here is CSVAPAVSEKLFF. The DNA of the CDR3 is TGCAGCGTTGCGCCCGCCGTGTCTGAAAAACTGTTTTTT.

The V call is TRBV5-1, the J call TRBJ1-3, with TRBD1 matching over 10 bases. The trim removed 5 bases at V and 1 base at J, leaving 9 bases unmatched. The CDR3 totals 17 residues. Germline lookup yields CDR1 SGHRS and CDR2 YFSETQ. The CDR3 sequence is CASRDGTGVQSGNTIYF. The CDR3 coding sequence is TGCGCCAGCAGAGACGGGACAGGGGTACAGTCTGGAAACACCATATATTTT.

The rearrangement links TRBV29-1 to TRBJ2-5, with a possible D match to TRBD1 (6 bases). CDR3 length equals 13 residues. CDR1 and CDR2 from the germline V gene are SQVTM and ANQGSEA. V was pared by 5 bases and J by 4 bases, with 14 bases between. The CDR3 DNA reads as TGCAGCGTTAGTACCGCAGGGGTAGAGACCCAGTACTTC. Residues: CSVSTAGVETQYF.

This clone appeared a few times. The chain carries TRBV7-2 and TRBJ1-3; D is ambiguous. The CDR3 totals 15 residues. Trimming shortened V by 2 bases and J by 0 bases, and 8 bases separated the two germline ends. Germline V gene lookup returns CDR1 SGHTA and CDR2 FQGNSA. The CDR3 reads CASSLSSNSGNTIYF. Written as DNA, the CDR3 is TGTGCCAGCAGCTTAAGTAGTAACTCTGGAAACACCATATATTTT.

This clone has just one count. This rearrangement joins TRBV29-1 to TRBJ1-1; maybe TRBD1 (6 bases). Deletions cut 4 bases from V and 4 bases from J, with 10 bases between. The CDR3 length is 12 residues. Germline V gene sequence: CDR1 SQVTM, CDR2 ANQGSEA. CDR3 region: CSVGRGGTEAFF. The CDR3 DNA sequence: TGCAGCGTTGGTAGGGGGGGCACTGAAGCTTTCTTT.

The table lists this clone with a count of one. This chain uses TRBV7-2 with TRBJ1-2; no clear D. V lost 6 bases to trimming and J lost 0 bases, with 5 bases between them. This CDR3 contains 12 residues. Germline-derived CDR1 and CDR2 are SGHTA and FQGNSA. The CDR3 reads CASRPANYGYTF. The CDR3 region has the DNA TGTGCCAGCAGACCAGCTAACTATGGCTACACCTTC.

This clone has a single count. The V gene is TRBV9, the J gene TRBJ1-6; no reliable D call. CDR3 length equals 12 residues. The ends were cut back, 3 bases at V and 7 bases at J, with 5 bases in the middle. Germline values: CDR1 SGDLS, CDR2 YYNGEE. CDR3 DNA sequence: TGTGCCAGCAGCGCGGCCAATTCACCCCTCCACTTT. It specifies CASSAANSPLHF.

The rearrangement links TRBV5-6 to TRBJ1-1; possibly TRBD1 for D (6 bases). Germline V gene lookup returns CDR1 SGHDT and CDR2 YYEEEE. The CDR3 contains 14 residues. V gave up 5 bases and J gave up 5 bases, with 16 bases separating them. For the CDR3, the DNA is TGTGCCAGCAGGGGGGCCGGACCCTCTACTGAAGCTTTCTTT. Its protein is CASRGAGPSTEAFF. Supplemented by reference TRBV5-6 and TRBJ1-1, the full variable domain reads DAGVTQSPTHLIKTRGQQVTLRCSPKSGHDTVSWYQQALGQGPQFIFQYYEEEERQRGNFPDRFSGHQFPNYSSELNVNALLLGDSALYLCASRGAGPSTEAFFGQGTRLTVV.

The V and J genes are TRBV18 and TRBJ1-2; possibly TRBD1 for D (6 bases). From germline, CDR1 is KGHSH and CDR2 LQKENI. Trimming stripped 2 bases from V and 2 bases from J, with 15 bases between. The CDR3 has 16 amino acids. CDR3 sequence reads: CASSPLGGEGNYGYTF. Here the CDR3 DNA reads TGTGCCAGCTCACCATTGGGGGGCGAGGGCAACTATGGCTACACCTTC.

This clone has only one observation. The chain is built from TRBV7-9 and TRBJ1-4; possible D gene TRBD1, 6 bases. Per germline, CDR1 SEHNR and CDR2 FQNEAQ (reference sequence). CDR3 length equals 17 residues. Trimming cost V 0 bases and J 5 bases, with 16 bases left between them. CDR3 protein: CASSLALQGIYNEKLFF. The DNA for the CDR3 is TGTGCCAGCAGCTTAGCCCTCCAGGGGATATACAATGAAAAACTGTTTTTT.

A single count supports this clone. This rearrangement joins TRBV5-4 to TRBJ2-1; 10 bases are a match to TRBD2. CDR3 length: 15 amino acids. J gave up 9 bases and V 0 bases, and 6 bases lay outside the gene matches. Germline CDR1 is SGHNT and CDR2 is YYREEE (reference sequence). CDR3 DNA sequence: TGTGCCAGCAGCTTGGAGCTAGCGGGGGTCAGTGAGCAGTTCTTC. This gives the protein CASSLELAGVSEQFF.

The V call is TRBV11-2, the J call TRBJ2-7; weak D call: TRBD2 (7 bases). The CDR3 sequence is 14 residues long. CDR1 and CDR2 from the germline V gene are SGHAT and FQNNGV. V lost 1 base and J lost 7, with 14 bases in between. CDR3 amino acids: CASSLGGGAREQYF. In DNA, the CDR3 is TGTGCCAGCAGCTTAGGAGGGGGGGCAAGGGAGCAGTACTTC.